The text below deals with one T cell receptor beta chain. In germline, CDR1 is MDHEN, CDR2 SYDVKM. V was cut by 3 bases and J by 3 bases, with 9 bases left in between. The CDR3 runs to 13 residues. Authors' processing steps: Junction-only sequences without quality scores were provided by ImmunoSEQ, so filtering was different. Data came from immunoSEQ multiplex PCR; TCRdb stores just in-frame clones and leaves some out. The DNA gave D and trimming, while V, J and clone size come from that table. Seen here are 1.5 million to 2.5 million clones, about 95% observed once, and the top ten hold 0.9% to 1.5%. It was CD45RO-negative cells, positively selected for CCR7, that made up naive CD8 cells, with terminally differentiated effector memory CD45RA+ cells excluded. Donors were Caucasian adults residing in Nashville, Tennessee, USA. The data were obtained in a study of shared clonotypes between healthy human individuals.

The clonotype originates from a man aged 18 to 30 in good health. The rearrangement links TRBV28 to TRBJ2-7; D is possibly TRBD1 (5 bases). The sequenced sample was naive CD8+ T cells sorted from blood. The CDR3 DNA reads TGTGCCAGCAGTTTTAGGACACACTACGAGCAGTACTTC. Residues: CASSFRTHYEQYF.